These 9 T cell receptor beta chains came from one sample sequenced in a study of tumour-infiltrating T cells in Burkitt lymphoma. Clones were read by immunoSEQ multiplex PCR, and TCRdb kept only the in-frame ones, dropping some. The table lists 5,600 or so clones, roughly a sixth of them singletons, with approximately 14% in the top ten. The sequenced sample was tumor tissue. The receptors derive from a human donor with diffuse large B-cell lymphoma.

This clone was seen more than once but under ten times. The V call is TRBV19, the J call TRBJ1-4, with 9 bases that match TRBD1. Germline V gene lookup returns CDR1 LNHDA and CDR2 SQIVND (reference sequence). Unmatched junction bases numbered 8, after V lost 5 bases and J lost 10 bases. The CDR3 consists of 14 residues. CDR3 nucleotide sequence: TGTGCCAGTAGTGCCGAGACAGGGGGAGGAAAACTGTTTTTT. Amino acid sequence: CASSAETGGGKLFF.

This clone turned up a few times. The chain has TRBV5-6 and TRBJ2-5; D not certain. CDR3 length: 13 residues. Germline V CDR1 and CDR2: SGHDT, YYEEEE. Between the trimmed V and J ends, which lost 4 bases and 1 base, there was a span of 8 bases. The CDR3 nucleotides are TGTGCCAGCAGCGGGCGGCTCCAAGAGACCCAGTACTTC. Residues: CASSGRLQETQYF.

A few counts support this clone. The chain carries TRBV9 and TRBJ1-2; D is unresolved. Germline CDR1 reads SGDLS; CDR2 reads YYNGEE. V was trimmed by 0 bases and J by 2 bases, leaving 8 bases between them. This CDR3 contains 14 residues. CDR3 in amino acids: CASSVAGLNYGYTF. The DNA for the CDR3 is TGTGCCAGCAGCGTAGCTGGGCTCAACTATGGCTACACCTTC.

The chain is built from TRBV2 and TRBJ2-7; possibly TRBD2 for D (5 bases). The CDR3 sequence is 13 residues long. Germline CDR1 reads SNHLY; CDR2 reads FYNNEI. V was cut by 4 bases and J by 4 bases, with 11 bases left in between. The CDR3 nucleotides are TGTGCCAGCAGTGTGGAGCGGCGGTACGAGCAGTACTTC. Its protein is CASSVERRYEQYF.

This clone has only a few counts. The chain recombines TRBV27 with TRBJ2-1; TRBD2 matches at 8 bases. The CDR3 contains 14 residues. Germline CDR1 reads MNHEY; CDR2 reads SMNVEV (reference sequence). V was clipped by 10 bases and J by 1 base; unmatched bases: 6. The CDR3 region is CAKRSGRSYNEQFF. Written as DNA, the CDR3 is TGTGCCAAGAGAAGCGGGAGATCCTACAATGAGCAGTTCTTC.

V is TRBV7-2 and J is TRBJ2-7; D gene unclear. The CDR3 is 14 residues long. The germline V gene has CDR1 SGHTA and CDR2 FQGNSA. With 0 bases removed from V and 2 bases from J, the gap between germline ends came to 8 bases. This chain's CDR3 is CASSLAVLAYEQYF. CDR3 sequence (DNA): TGTGCCAGCAGCTTAGCAGTTCTCGCCTACGAGCAGTACTTC.

The CDR3 region has the DNA TGCAGCGTTGATAGGGCCAGGGCGCAGACCCAGTACTTC. Protein product: CSVDRARAQTQYF. The chain couples TRBV29-1 to TRBJ2-5; D possibly corresponds to TRBD1 (5 bases). V was cut by 3 bases and J by 6 bases, with 14 bases left in between. Germline V lookup: CDR1 SQVTM, CDR2 ANQGSEA. CDR3 length: 13 residues.

The chain combines TRBV5-6 with TRBJ2-4; D remains unclear. CDR1 SGHDT and CDR2 YYEEEE come from the germline V gene. There are 14 residues in the CDR3. The V and J ends lost 4 bases and 6 bases respectively, with 14 bases between them. CDR3 loop: CASSVAHMRNIQYF. The CDR3 DNA reads TGTGCCAGCAGCGTGGCCCACATGAGAAACATTCAGTACTTC.

This clone was observed a few times. The chain links TRBV5-6 to TRBJ2-7, with 9 bases fitting TRBD1. Germline values: CDR1 SGHDT, CDR2 YYEEEE. The trim removed 4 bases at V and 3 bases at J, leaving 5 bases unmatched. This CDR3 comprises 14 residues. CDR3 protein: CASSVGQGNYEQYF. The CDR3 DNA reads TGTGCCAGCAGCGTCGGACAGGGGAACTACGAGCAGTACTTC.